This T cell receptor (beta chain) was recorded in a study of neurological immune-mediated disorders. About the study: Multiple sclerosis patients numbered some 35, with approximately 30 relapsing-remitting and 3 secondary progressive.

This clonotype has a count of ten or more. Its antigen is currently unknown. Germline CDR1 SEHNR, CDR2 FQNEAQ (reference sequence). V was pared by 8 bases and J by 4 bases, with 14 bases between. There are 13 residues in the CDR3. TCRdb passed the 5' RACE reads through MiXCR, listing each CDR3 protein once. The sample records approximately 20,000 distinct CDR3 sequences, roughly 2.7% being singletons. Study-wide findings and caveats: One related-CDR3 cluster, found by phylogenetic grouping, held repertoires of 18 of 34 multiple sclerosis patients and is a possible signature.

The chain uses TRBV7-9 and TRBJ1-2; D is perhaps TRBD1 (6 bases). This receptor was identified in a woman between 18 and 30 years old with multiple sclerosis. The specimen was PBMCs. The chain's CDR3 is CASGTGPGYGYTF. CDR3 DNA: TGTGCCAGCGGAACAGGGCCGGGCTATGGCTACACCTTC.